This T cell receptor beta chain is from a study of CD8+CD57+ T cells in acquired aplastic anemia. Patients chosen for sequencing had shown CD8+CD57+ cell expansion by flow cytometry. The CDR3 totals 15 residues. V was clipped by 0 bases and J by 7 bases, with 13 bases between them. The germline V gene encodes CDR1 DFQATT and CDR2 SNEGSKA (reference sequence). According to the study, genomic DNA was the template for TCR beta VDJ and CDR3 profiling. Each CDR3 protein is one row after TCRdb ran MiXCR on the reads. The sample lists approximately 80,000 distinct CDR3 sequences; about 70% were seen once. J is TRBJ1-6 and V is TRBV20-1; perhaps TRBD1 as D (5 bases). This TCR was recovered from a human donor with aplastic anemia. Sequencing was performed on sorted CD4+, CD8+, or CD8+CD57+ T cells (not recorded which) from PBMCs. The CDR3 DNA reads TGCAGTGCTAGAGATGTCCAGGGACGGAATTCACCCCTCCACTTT. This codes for CSARDVQGRNSPLHF.